This entry lists 28 T cell receptor beta chains sequenced from one sample in a study of T cell responses to AZD1222 COVID-19 vaccine. The method was immunoSEQ multiplex PCR; TCRdb's version includes in-frame clones alone and lacks a portion of them. The sample includes approximately 110,000 clones, around 94% of them seen just once. Specimen: peripheral blood, collected on day 0 of AZD1222 vaccination. These TCRs come from an adult in good health.

This clone was found once. This rearrangement joins TRBV28 to TRBJ2-7, with D maybe TRBD1 (5 bases). V dropped 2 bases and J dropped 4 bases, with 12 bases sitting between them. Germline V gene lookup returns CDR1 MDHEN and CDR2 SYDVKM. The CDR3 has 14 amino acids. The CDR3 nucleotides are TGTGCCAGCAGTTTAACCCTCAGACAGTACGAGCAGTACTTC. Translated, it gives CASSLTLRQYEQYF.

The V and J genes are TRBV7-2 and TRBJ1-1; D gene uncertain. Germline V gene data show CDR1 as SGHTA and CDR2 as FQGNSA. The V gene lost 1 base and the J gene lost 1 base, with 10 bases spanning the gap. CDR3 size: 15 residues. The CDR3 loop is CASSLGAIGNTEAFF. CDR3 sequence (DNA): TGTGCCAGCAGCTTAGGGGCCATCGGGAACACTGAAGCTTTCTTT.

The rearrangement joins TRBV30 to TRBJ1-2; weak D call: TRBD1 (6 bases). The CDR3 is 11 residues long. V was pared by 4 bases and J by 8 bases, with 11 bases between. Germline CDR1 is GTSNPN and CDR2 is SVGIG (reference sequence). CDR3 nucleotide sequence: TGTGCCTGGACGGCAGGGGTCGGCTACACCTTC. The encoded protein is CAWTAGVGYTF. Full variable domain (remainder filled in from reference TRBV30 and TRBJ1-2): SQTIHQWPATLVQPVGSPLSLECTVEGTSNPNLYWYRQAAGRGLQLLFYSVGIGQISSEVPQNLSASRPQDRQFILSSKKLLLSDSGFYLCAWTAGVGYTFGSGTRLTVV.

The chain has TRBV28 and TRBJ1-1, with 7 bases that match TRBD1. CDR3 length equals 13 residues. The germline V gene has CDR1 MDHEN and CDR2 SYDVKM. Trimming removed 6 bases from V and 6 bases from J; junction bases left unmatched: 7. CDR3 bases: TGTGCCAGCAGACTGACAGGGTTGGCTGAAGCTTTCTTT. This gives the protein CASRLTGLAEAFF.

The V gene is TRBV9, the J gene TRBJ1-1; D is perhaps TRBD1 (6 bases). Germline values: CDR1 SGDLS, CDR2 YYNGEE. This CDR3 region has 14 residues. V was clipped by 2 bases and J by 4 bases, with 12 bases between them. CDR3 in amino acids: CASSVSPGATEAFF. CDR3 in DNA: TGTGCCAGCAGCGTCTCTCCAGGGGCCACTGAAGCTTTCTTT.

The V gene is TRBV7-2, the J gene TRBJ2-2; TRBD2 aligns across 7 bases. Germline V gives CDR1 SGHTA, CDR2 FQGNSA. Trimming cost V 1 base and J 5 bases; bases outside gene matches: 7. CDR3 size: 16 residues. The CDR3 region has the DNA TGTGCCAGCAGCTTAGAGCCCGGGGGGACTACCGGGGAGCTGTTTTTT. Translating it yields CASSLEPGGTTGELFF.

This chain links TRBV2 with TRBJ2-3, with 9 bases that match TRBD1. With V trimmed by 5 bases and J by 1 base, 10 bases remained unmatched. CDR3 length: 17 amino acids. CDR1 SNHLY and CDR2 FYNNEI come from the germline V gene. CDR3 sequence reads: CASSTQPTGGGTDTQYF. CDR3 sequence (DNA): TGTGCCAGCAGTACCCAGCCGACAGGGGGAGGCACAGATACGCAGTATTTT.

This sequence joins TRBV19 and TRBJ1-6; tentatively, D is TRBD1 (5 bases). Trimming shortened V by 7 bases and J by 0 bases, and 10 bases separated the two germline ends. CDR1 LNHDA and CDR2 SQIVND come from the germline V gene (reference sequence). The CDR3 has 15 amino acids. The CDR3 DNA follows: TGTGCCAGTAATCCGGGACCCTCCTATAATTCACCCCTCCACTTT. This gives the protein CASNPGPSYNSPLHF.

The rearrangement uses TRBV28 and TRBJ2-5; the D gene could be TRBD1 or TRBD2 (5 bases each). There are 15 residues in the CDR3. Trimming stripped 2 bases from V and 1 base from J, with 11 bases between. Germline values: CDR1 MDHEN, CDR2 SYDVKM. The CDR3 sequence: CASSLEGRIQETQYF. In DNA form, the CDR3 reads TGTGCCAGCAGTTTAGAGGGGCGGATCCAAGAGACCCAGTACTTC.

The chain combines TRBV3-1 (or the pseudogene TRBV3-2) with TRBJ1-1; D possibly corresponds to TRBD1 (5 bases). Germline V gene sequence: CDR1 LGHDT, CDR2 YNNKEL (reference sequence). The CDR3 sequence is 14 residues long. The V end was cut by 1 base, the J end by 1 base, with 7 bases between. The CDR3 sequence: CASSQGQPNTEAFF. The CDR3 region has the DNA TGTGCCAGCAGCCAAGGACAGCCGAACACTGAAGCTTTCTTT.

The chain joins TRBV28 to TRBJ2-1, with 11 bases aligning to TRBD1. V gave up 6 bases and J gave up 6 bases; unmatched junction bases: 4. The CDR3 totals 14 residues. Germline CDR1 is MDHEN and CDR2 is SYDVKM. The CDR3 protein is CASSGTGGGNEQFF. In DNA form, the CDR3 reads TGTGCCAGCAGCGGGACAGGGGGAGGCAATGAGCAGTTCTTC.

The V call is TRBV27, the J call TRBJ1-6, with 10 positions matching TRBD1. The ends lost 4 bases at V and 10 bases at J; junction bases unmatched: 7. The CDR3 is made up of 15 amino acids. CDR1 MNHEY and CDR2 SMNVEV come from the germline V gene (reference sequence). CDR3 sequence: CASSSMGTGVSPLHF. Here the CDR3 DNA reads TGTGCCAGCAGTTCTATGGGGACAGGGGTCTCACCCCTCCACTTT.

This chain joins TRBV28 and TRBJ2-7; the match to TRBD1 covers 10 bases. J was trimmed by 5 bases and V by 7 bases; bases with no gene match: 11. The germline CDR1 and CDR2 sequences are MDHEN and SYDVKM. The CDR3 has 15 amino acids. The CDR3 loop reads CASNPIRTGGHEQYF. The CDR3 DNA sequence: TGTGCCAGCAATCCGATCCGGACAGGGGGGCACGAGCAGTACTTC.

This sequence joins TRBV7-6 and TRBJ1-1; D is perhaps TRBD1 (5 bases). The V and J ends lost 6 bases and 2 bases respectively, with 10 bases between them. CDR3 size: 13 residues. Germline V lookup: CDR1 SGHVS, CDR2 FNYEAQ. The CDR3 region is CASSQDTNTEAFF. In DNA, the CDR3 is TGTGCCAGCAGTCAGGACACTAACACTGAAGCTTTCTTT.

This chain connects TRBV30 to TRBJ1-4; D is undetermined. The CDR3 contains 13 residues. V was shortened by 0 bases and J by 3 bases, with 5 bases between the two germline ends. CDR1 and CDR2 from the germline V gene are GTSNPN and SVGIG (reference sequence). CDR3 sequence: CAWSVEANEKLFF. DNA of the CDR3: TGTGCCTGGAGTGTAGAAGCTAATGAAAAACTGTTTTTT. The variable domain in full, completed from reference TRBV30 and TRBJ1-4, reads SQTIHQWPATLVQPVGSPLSLECTVEGTSNPNLYWYRQAAGRGLQLLFYSVGIGQISSEVPQNLSASRPQDRQFILSSKKLLLSDSGFYLCAWSVEANEKLFFGSGTQLSVL.

This chain connects TRBV27 to TRBJ2-6, with D possibly TRBD2 on 5 matching bases. CDR3 length: 15 residues. Trimming left V 5 bases short and J 1 base short, with 9 bases between. Germline loops: CDR1 MNHEY, CDR2 SMNVEV (reference sequence). CDR3 in DNA: TGTGCCAGCAGTCGGGATGGGTCTGGGGCCAACGTCCTGACTTTC. Translation gives CASSRDGSGANVLTF.

This clone was observed a single time. The chain couples TRBV24-1 to TRBJ2-1; D is undetermined. Deletions cut 3 bases from V and 12 bases from J, with 14 bases between. The CDR3 has 13 residues. The germline V gene has CDR1 KGHDR and CDR2 SFDVKD. The CDR3 loop reads CATSDPPRQGQFF. The CDR3 region has the DNA TGTGCCACCAGTGATCCCCCTAGGCAAGGGCAGTTCTTC.

On this clone itself: The junction differs from germline at one of its ends, possibly a read error. The chain combines TRBV19 with TRBJ1-1, with TRBD1 matching 7 bases. This CDR3 contains 12 residues. Germline V CDR1 and CDR2: LNHDA, SQIVND (reference sequence). The CDR3 reads CACRQGIAEAFF. The DNA for the CDR3 is TGTGCCTGTAGACAGGGTATCGCTGAAGCTTTCTTT.

The J gene is TRBJ1-2, the V gene TRBV24-1; TRBD1 might be the D (6 bases). V was pared by 3 bases and J by 6 bases, with 10 bases between. Germline CDR1 is KGHDR and CDR2 is SFDVKD. The CDR3 contains 13 residues. The CDR3 protein is CATSDEGGHGYTF. For the CDR3, the DNA is TGTGCCACCAGTGATGAGGGGGGGCATGGCTACACCTTC.

The CDR3 is CASSPQTNTGELFF. The DNA of the CDR3 is TGTGCCAGCAGTCCCCAGACAAACACCGGGGAGCTGTTTTTT. The chain has TRBV6-5 and TRBJ2-2, with D unclear. This CDR3 region has 14 residues. Germline-derived CDR1 and CDR2 are MNHEY and SVGAGI. V lost 5 bases and J lost 2, with 9 bases in between.

The chain couples TRBV6-1 to TRBJ2-7; perhaps D is TRBD1 or TRBD2 (5 bases each). The germline gives CDR1 MNHNS, CDR2 SASEGT. Trimming removed 2 bases from V and 2 bases from J, with 10 bases in between. This CDR3 spans 14 amino acids. The CDR3 DNA is TGTGCCAGCAGTGAAAGGGACGGCACCTACGAGCAGTACTTC. It is translated as CASSERDGTYEQYF.

This clone turned up a few times. V is TRBV7-9 and J is TRBJ2-7, with TRBD2 identical over 12 bases. V shed 4 bases and J 2 bases; nucleotides not matched to a gene: 9. This CDR3 is built from 17 residues. Germline CDR1 is SEHNR and CDR2 is FQNEAQ (reference sequence). The CDR3 loop reads CASSSGLAGPGPYEQYF. The DNA of the CDR3 is TGTGCCAGCAGCTCCGGACTAGCGGGACCTGGCCCCTACGAGCAGTACTTC.

The chain couples TRBV28 to TRBJ1-2; 7 positions agree with TRBD1. Looked up from germline, CDR1 is MDHEN and CDR2 is SYDVKM. CDR3 length equals 13 residues. J gave up 8 bases and V 6 bases, and 9 bases lay outside the gene matches. The CDR3 here is CASRERQGRGYTF. In DNA form, the CDR3 reads TGTGCCAGCAGAGAAAGACAGGGCCGGGGCTACACCTTC.

The chain recombines TRBV11-3 with TRBJ1-4; D gene unclear. CDR3 size: 12 residues. Trimming took 5 bases from V and 8 from J, leaving 9 bases between them. CDR1 and CDR2 (germline): SGHNT, YENEEA. CDR3 sequence reads: CASSRRIEKLFF. The CDR3 DNA reads TGTGCCAGCAGCCGTAGGATAGAAAAACTGTTTTTT.

V and J are TRBV19 and TRBJ2-1; unclear D gene. Germline lookup yields CDR1 LNHDA and CDR2 SQIVND (reference sequence). V shed 7 bases and J shed 0 bases, with 13 bases lying between them. The CDR3 is 15 residues long. This CDR3 is CASTPGPSSYNEQFF. In DNA, the CDR3 is TGTGCCAGTACCCCCGGCCCGAGCTCCTACAATGAGCAGTTCTTC.

The rearrangement uses TRBV25-1 and TRBJ1-2, with unresolved D. Trimming left V 4 bases short and J 4 bases short, with 19 bases between. This CDR3 contains 16 residues. Per the germline V gene, CDR1 is MGHDK and CDR2 is SYGVNS. CDR3 amino acids: CASSAPVGWYGYGYTF. In DNA form, the CDR3 reads TGTGCCAGCAGTGCCCCAGTGGGGTGGTATGGCTATGGCTACACCTTC.

Concerning this clone: Additional DNA sequences in this sample encode the identical CDR3. The chain couples TRBV9 to TRBJ2-2; 8 bases map to TRBD1. V shed 4 bases and J 2 bases; nucleotides not matched to a gene: 7. Germline assignment: CDR1 SGDLS and CDR2 YYNGEE. The length of the CDR3 is 16 residues. For the CDR3, the DNA is TGTGCCAGCAGCCCAAGGACAGGGCCAAACACCGGGGAGCTGTTTTTT. Residues: CASSPRTGPNTGELFF.

V and J are TRBV7-9 and TRBJ1-3; D is ambiguous. The germline gives CDR1 SEHNR, CDR2 FQNEAQ (reference sequence). Trimming removed 0 bases at V and 2 bases at J, with 2 bases between. CDR3 length equals 13 residues. CDR3 sequence: CASSLAPGNTIYF. CDR3 DNA: TGTGCCAGCAGCTTAGCGCCTGGAAACACCATATATTTT.